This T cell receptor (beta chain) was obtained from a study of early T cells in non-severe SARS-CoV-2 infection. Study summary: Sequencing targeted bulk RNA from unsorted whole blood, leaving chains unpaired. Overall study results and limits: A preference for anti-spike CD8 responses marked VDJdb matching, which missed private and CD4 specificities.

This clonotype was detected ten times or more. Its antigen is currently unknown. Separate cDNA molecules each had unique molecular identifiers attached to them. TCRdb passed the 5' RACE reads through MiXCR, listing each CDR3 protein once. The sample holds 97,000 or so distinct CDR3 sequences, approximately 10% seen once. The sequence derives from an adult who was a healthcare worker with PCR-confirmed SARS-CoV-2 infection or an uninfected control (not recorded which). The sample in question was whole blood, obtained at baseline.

CDR3 region: CATGQGWERSQPQHF. CDR3 bases: TGTGCCACGGGACAGGGATGGGAGAGAAGTCAGCCCCAGCATTTT. J is TRBJ1-5 and V is TRBV19; 9 positions match TRBD1. Losses at the gene ends were 10 bases for V and 6 bases for J; bases not matched to a gene: 13. The V gene's germline CDR1 is LNHDA and CDR2 SQIVND (reference sequence). CDR3 length: 15 residues.